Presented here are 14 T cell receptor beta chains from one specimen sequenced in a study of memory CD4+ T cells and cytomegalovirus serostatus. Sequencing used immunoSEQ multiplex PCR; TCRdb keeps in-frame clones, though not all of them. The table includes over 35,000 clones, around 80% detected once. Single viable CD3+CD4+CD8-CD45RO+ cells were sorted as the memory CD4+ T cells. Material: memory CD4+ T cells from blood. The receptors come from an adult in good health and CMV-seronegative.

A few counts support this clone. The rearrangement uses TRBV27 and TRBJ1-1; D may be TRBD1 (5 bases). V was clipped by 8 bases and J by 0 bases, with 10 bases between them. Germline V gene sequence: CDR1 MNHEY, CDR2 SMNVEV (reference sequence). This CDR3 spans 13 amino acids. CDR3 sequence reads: CASGGHLNTEAFF. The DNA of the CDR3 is TGTGCCAGCGGCGGACATCTGAACACTGAAGCTTTCTTT.

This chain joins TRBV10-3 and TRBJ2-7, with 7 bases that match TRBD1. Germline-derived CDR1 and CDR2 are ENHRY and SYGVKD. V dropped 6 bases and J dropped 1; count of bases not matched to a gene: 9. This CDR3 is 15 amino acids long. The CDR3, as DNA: TGTGCCATCAGGGGGTCGGACAGGAGTTCCTACGAGCAGTACTTC. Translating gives CAIRGSDRSSYEQYF.

CDR3 amino acids: CASSLTSTVYQETQYF. The CDR3, as DNA: TGTGCCAGCAGTTTGACCTCGACAGTGTACCAAGAGACCCAGTACTTC. The V call is TRBV7-9, the J call TRBJ2-5; tentative D call: TRBD1 (5 bases). The V end was cut by 6 bases, the J end by 0 bases, with 17 bases between. The length of the CDR3 is 16 residues. Per the germline V gene, CDR1 is SEHNR and CDR2 is FQNEAQ (reference sequence).

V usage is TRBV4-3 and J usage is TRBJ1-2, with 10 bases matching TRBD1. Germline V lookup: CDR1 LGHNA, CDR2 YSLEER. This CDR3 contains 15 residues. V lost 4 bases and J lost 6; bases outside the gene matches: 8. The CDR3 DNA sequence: TGCGCCAGCAGCCCCCTCGGGACAGGGGCCCATGGCTACACCTTC. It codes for CASSPLGTGAHGYTF.

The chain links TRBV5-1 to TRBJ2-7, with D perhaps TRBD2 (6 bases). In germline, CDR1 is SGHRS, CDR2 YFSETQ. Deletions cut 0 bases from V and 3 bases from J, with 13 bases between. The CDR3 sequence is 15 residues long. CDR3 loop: CASSLVGGTDYEQYF. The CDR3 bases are TGCGCCAGCAGCTTGGTCGGGGGAACTGACTACGAGCAGTACTTC.

CDR3 nucleotide sequence: TGTGCCAGCAGTTACTCGACAGGGACCCATGGCTACACCTTC. This sequence encodes CASSYSTGTHGYTF. The genes are TRBV6-6 and TRBJ1-2; 7 positions match TRBD1. V shed 0 bases, J shed 6 bases, and the junction held 4 bases outside the gene matches. The CDR3 is 14 amino acids. Germline-derived CDR1 and CDR2 are MNHNY and SVGAGI (reference sequence).

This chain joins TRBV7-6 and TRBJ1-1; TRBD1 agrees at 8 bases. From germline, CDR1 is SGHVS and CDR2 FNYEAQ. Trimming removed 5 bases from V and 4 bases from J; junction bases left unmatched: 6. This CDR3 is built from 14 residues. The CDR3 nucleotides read TGTGCCAGCAGCGCCAGGGGGCCAGGCACTGAAGCTTTCTTT. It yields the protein CASSARGPGTEAFF.

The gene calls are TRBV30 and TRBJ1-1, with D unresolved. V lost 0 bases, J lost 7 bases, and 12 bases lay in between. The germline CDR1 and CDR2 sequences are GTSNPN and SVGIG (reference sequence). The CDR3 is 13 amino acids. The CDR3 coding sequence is TGTGCCTGGAGTGTTTCGACCTGGGGTGAAGCTTTCTTT. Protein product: CAWSVSTWGEAFF. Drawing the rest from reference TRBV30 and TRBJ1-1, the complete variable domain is SQTIHQWPATLVQPVGSPLSLECTVEGTSNPNLYWYRQAAGRGLQLLFYSVGIGQISSEVPQNLSASRPQDRQFILSSKKLLLSDSGFYLCAWSVSTWGEAFFGQGTRLTVV.

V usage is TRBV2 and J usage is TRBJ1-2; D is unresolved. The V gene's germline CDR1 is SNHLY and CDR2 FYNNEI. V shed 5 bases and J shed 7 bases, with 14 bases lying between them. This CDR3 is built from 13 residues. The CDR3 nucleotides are TGTGCCAGCAGTCGAGACCGGGCCCCTGGCTACACCTTC. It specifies CASSRDRAPGYTF.

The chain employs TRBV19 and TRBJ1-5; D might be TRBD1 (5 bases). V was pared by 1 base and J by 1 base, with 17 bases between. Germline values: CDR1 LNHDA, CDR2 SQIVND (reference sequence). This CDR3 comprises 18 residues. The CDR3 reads CASSIGQTDLGSNQPQHF. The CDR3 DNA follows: TGTGCCAGTAGTATAGGACAGACAGACTTGGGGAGCAATCAGCCCCAGCATTTT.

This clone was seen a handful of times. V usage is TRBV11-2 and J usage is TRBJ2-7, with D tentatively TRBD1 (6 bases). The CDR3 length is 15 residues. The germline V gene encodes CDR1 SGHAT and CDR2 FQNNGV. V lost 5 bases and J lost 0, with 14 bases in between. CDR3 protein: CASSLAGTSSYEQYF. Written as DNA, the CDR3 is TGTGCCAGCAGCCTCGCCGGGACAAGCTCCTACGAGCAGTACTTC.

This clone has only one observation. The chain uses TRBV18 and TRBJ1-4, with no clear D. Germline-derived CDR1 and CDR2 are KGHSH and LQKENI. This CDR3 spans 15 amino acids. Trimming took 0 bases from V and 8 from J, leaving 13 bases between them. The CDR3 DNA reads TGTGCCAGCTCACCACCGTCAAGGGAGGGCGAAAAACTGTTTTTT. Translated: CASSPPSREGEKLFF.

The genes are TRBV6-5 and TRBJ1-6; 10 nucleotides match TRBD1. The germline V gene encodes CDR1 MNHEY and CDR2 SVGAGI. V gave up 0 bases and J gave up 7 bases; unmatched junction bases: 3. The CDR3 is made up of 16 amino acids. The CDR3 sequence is CASSYSTGGSNSPLHF. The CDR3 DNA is TGTGCCAGCAGTTACTCGACAGGGGGCTCAAATTCACCCCTCCACTTT.

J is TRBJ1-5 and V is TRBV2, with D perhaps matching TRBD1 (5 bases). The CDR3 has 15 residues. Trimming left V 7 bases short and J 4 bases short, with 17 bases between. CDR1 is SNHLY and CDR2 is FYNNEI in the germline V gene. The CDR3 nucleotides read TGTGCCAGCAAGGGGATGGGGAGTGGAAATCAGCCCCAGCATTTT. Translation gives CASKGMGSGNQPQHF.